These T cell receptor beta chains were read from a single sample in a study of early T cells in non-severe SARS-CoV-2 infection. TCRdb re-derived calls from the 5' RACE reads in MiXCR, one entry per CDR3 protein. The sample lists under 50,000 distinct CDR3 sequences, about 4% occurring once. Input material: whole blood. These TCRs come from an adult who was a healthcare worker with PCR-confirmed SARS-CoV-2 infection or an uninfected control (not recorded which). Each CDR3 is given with its conserved first and last residue. The D gene is left open where the match is weak. Expanded clones get a size class; other rows say once, few or many, or leave the size out.

V: TRBV11-2; D: -; J: TRBJ2-5; size: many; DNA: TGTGCCAGCAGCGTCCGGGATATTCCGCAAGAGACCCAGTACTTC; CDR3: CASSVRDIPQETQYF
V: TRBV6-1; D: TRBD1; J: TRBJ2-4; size: few; DNA: TGTGCCAGCAGACAGGGGCCAGCCAAAAACATTCAGTACTTC; CDR3: CASRQGPAKNIQYF
V: TRBV12-3/TRBV12-4; D: -; J: TRBJ2-7; size: few; DNA: TGTGCCAGCAGTCGAAGGCCCCTGCCCGAGCAGTACTTC; CDR3: CASSRRPLPEQYF
V: TRBV7-2; D: TRBD2; J: TRBJ2-1; size: many; DNA: TGTGCCAGCAGCTGGTTAGCGGGATCCTACAATGAGCAGTTCTTC; CDR3: CASSWLAGSYNEQFF
V: TRBV12-3/TRBV12-4; D: -; J: TRBJ2-1; size: few; DNA: TGTGCCAGCAGCCTCGCGGACAAAAACTACAATGAGCAGTTCTTC; CDR3: CASSLADKNYNEQFF
V: TRBV20-1; D: TRBD2; J: TRBJ2-3; size: many; DNA: TGCAGTGCTAAGAGGGGGACTAGCGGGATGTATACGCAGTATTTT; CDR3: CSAKRGTSGMYTQYF
V: TRBV3-1; D: -; J: TRBJ1-2; size: many; DNA: TGTGCCAGCAGCCAAGATCAGGGATTATATGGCTACACCTTC; CDR3: CASSQDQGLYGYTF
V: TRBV6-5; D: -; J: TRBJ2-6; size: -; DNA: TGTGCCAGCAGTGACGGACAGTGGGCGAGGTGGGGGGCCAACGTCCTGACTTTC; CDR3: CASSDGQWARWGANVLTF
V: TRBV11-2; D: -; J: TRBJ1-1; size: many; DNA: TGTGCCAGCAGCATGGACAGGAACACTGAAGCTTTCTTT; CDR3: CASSMDRNTEAFF
V: TRBV18; D: -; J: TRBJ2-7; size: many; DNA: TGTGCCAGCTCACCAGCTGGGGGATACGAGCAGTACTTC; CDR3: CASSPAGGYEQYF
V: TRBV5-1; D: -; J: TRBJ1-5; size: many; DNA: TGCGCCAGCAGCGAACTGGGATATAGCAATCAGCCCCAGCATTTT; CDR3: CASSELGYSNQPQHF
V: TRBV10-3; D: -; J: TRBJ2-1; size: few; DNA: TGTGCCATCAGTGAACGTCTGGGGGGCAGGGATGAGCAGTTCTTC; CDR3: CAISERLGGRDEQFF
V: TRBV3-1; D: -; J: TRBJ2-3; size: many; DNA: TGTGCCAGCAGCCCCGGCCGAGGAGATACGCAGTATTTT; CDR3: CASSPGRGDTQYF
V: TRBV19; D: -; J: TRBJ2-3; size: -; DNA: TGTGCCATCAACGTAGGGGGAGATACGCAGTATTTT; CDR3: CAINVGGDTQYF
V: TRBV19; D: -; J: TRBJ1-6; size: many; DNA: TGTGCCACCCAAGAAGGGCCATATATCGATTCACCCCTCCACTTT; CDR3: CATQEGPYIDSPLHF
V: TRBV7-9; D: TRBD2; J: TRBJ2-3; size: -; DNA: TGTGCCAGCAGCTTAACGACTAGCGGGGCGGCAGATACGCAGTATTTT; CDR3: CASSLTTSGAADTQYF
V: TRBV6-5; D: TRBD2; J: TRBJ2-3; size: many; DNA: TGTGCCAGCAGTTACCCCCCGGGAGGAGCGGGAGGTATAGATACGCAGTATTTT; CDR3: CASSYPPGGAGGIDTQYF
V: TRBV27; D: -; J: TRBJ2-3; size: many; DNA: TGTGCCAGCAGTTTGCAGGGGCTGGGAGATACGCAGTATTTT; CDR3: CASSLQGLGDTQYF